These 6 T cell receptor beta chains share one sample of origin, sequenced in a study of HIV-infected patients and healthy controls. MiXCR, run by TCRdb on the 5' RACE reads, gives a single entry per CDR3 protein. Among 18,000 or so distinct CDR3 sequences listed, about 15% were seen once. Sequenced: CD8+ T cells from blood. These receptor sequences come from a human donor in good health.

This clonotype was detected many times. The CDR3 DNA follows: TGTGCCTTGGGGGGCTTTATCCCTGAAGCTTTCTTT. This codes for CALGGFIPEAFF. J is TRBJ1-1 and V is TRBV13; possible D gene TRBD1, 6 bases. The CDR3 contains 12 residues. The germline V gene encodes CDR1 PRHDT and CDR2 FYEKMQ (reference sequence). Trimming left V 11 bases short and J 6 bases short, with 16 bases between.

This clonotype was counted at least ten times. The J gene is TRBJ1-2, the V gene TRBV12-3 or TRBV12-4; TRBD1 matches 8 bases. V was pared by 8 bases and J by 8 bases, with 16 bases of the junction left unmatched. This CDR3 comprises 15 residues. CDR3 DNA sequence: TGTGCCAGCGGGCCCATTGAGACAGGGGTCGTGGGCTACACCTTC. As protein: CASGPIETGVVGYTF.

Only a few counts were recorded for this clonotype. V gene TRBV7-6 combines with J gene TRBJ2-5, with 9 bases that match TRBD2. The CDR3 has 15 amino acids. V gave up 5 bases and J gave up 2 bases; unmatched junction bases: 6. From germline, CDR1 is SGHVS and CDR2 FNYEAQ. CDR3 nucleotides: TGTGCCAGCAGCCGCCGCCTAGCGGGGCAAGAGACCCAGTACTTC. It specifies CASSRRLAGQETQYF. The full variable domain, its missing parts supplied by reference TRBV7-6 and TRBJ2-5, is GAGVSQSPRYKVTKRGQDVALRCDPISGHVSLYWYRQALGQGPEFLTYFNYEAQQDKSGLPNDRFSAERPEGSISTLTIQRTEQRDSAMYRCASSRRLAGQETQYFGPGTRLLVL.

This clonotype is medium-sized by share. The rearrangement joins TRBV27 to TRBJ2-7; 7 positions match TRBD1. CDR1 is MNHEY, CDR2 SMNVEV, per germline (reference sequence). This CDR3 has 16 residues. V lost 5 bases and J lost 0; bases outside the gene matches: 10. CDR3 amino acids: CASSPEQGRVSYEQYF. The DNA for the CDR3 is TGTGCCAGCAGTCCGGAACAGGGGCGAGTCTCCTACGAGCAGTACTTC.

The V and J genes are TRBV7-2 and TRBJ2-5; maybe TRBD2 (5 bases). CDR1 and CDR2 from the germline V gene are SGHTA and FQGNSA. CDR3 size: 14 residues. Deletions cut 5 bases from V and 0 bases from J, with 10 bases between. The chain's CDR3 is CASSRPGYQETQYF. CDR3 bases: TGTGCCAGCAGCCGCCCGGGATACCAAGAGACCCAGTACTTC.

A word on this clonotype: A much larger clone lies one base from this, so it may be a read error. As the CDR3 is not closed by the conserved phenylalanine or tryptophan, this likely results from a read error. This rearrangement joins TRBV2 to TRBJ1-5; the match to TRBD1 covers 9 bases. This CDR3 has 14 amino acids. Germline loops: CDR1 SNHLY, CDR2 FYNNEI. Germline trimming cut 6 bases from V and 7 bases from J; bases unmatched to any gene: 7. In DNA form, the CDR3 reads TGTGCCAGCAGGGCGGGACAGGGCGGGCAGCCCCAGCATCTT. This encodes CASRAGQGGQPQHL.